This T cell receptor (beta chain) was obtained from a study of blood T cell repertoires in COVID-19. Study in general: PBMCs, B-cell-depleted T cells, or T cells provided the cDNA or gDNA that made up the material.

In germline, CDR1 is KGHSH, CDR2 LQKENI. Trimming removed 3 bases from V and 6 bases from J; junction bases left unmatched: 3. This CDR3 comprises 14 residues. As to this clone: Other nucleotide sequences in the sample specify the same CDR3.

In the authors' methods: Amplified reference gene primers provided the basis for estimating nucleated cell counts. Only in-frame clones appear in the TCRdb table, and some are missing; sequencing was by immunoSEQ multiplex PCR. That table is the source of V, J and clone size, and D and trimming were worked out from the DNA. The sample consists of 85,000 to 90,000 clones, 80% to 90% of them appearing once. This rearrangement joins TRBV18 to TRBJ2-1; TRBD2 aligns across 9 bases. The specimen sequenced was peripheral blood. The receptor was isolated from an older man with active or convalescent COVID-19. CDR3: CASSPSGSGNEQFF. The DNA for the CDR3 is TGTGCCAGCTCACCTAGCGGGAGCGGCAATGAGCAGTTCTTC.